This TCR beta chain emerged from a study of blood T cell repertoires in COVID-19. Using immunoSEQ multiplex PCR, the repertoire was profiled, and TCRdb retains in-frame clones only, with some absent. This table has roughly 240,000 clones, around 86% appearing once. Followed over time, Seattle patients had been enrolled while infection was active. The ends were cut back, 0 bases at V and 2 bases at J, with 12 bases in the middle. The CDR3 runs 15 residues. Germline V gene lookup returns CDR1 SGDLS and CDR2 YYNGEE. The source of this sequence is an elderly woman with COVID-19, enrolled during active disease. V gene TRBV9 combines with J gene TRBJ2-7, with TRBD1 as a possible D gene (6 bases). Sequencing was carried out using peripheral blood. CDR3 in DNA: TGTGCCAGCAGCGTAGCTACAGGGTGGGCCTACGAGCAGTACTTC. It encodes CASSVATGWAYEQYF.